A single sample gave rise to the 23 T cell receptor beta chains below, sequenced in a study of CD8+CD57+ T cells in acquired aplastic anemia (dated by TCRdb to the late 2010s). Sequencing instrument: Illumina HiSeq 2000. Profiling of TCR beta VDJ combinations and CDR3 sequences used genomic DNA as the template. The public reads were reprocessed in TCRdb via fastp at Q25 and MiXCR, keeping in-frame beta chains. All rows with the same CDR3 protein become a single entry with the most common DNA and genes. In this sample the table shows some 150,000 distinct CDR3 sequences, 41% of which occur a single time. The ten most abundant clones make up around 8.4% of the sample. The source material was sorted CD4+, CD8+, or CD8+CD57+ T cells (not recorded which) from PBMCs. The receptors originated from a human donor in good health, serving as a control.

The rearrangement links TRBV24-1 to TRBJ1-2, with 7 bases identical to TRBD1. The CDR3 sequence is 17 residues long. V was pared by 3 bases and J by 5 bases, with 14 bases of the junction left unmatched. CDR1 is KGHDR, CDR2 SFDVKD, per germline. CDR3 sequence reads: CATSDRTRGQQVYGYTF. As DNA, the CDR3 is TGTGCCACCAGTGATCGTACTAGGGGACAGCAAGTATATGGCTACACCTTC.

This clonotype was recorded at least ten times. The CDR3: CASSPGQGVGYEQYF. The CDR3 nucleotides are TGTGCCAGCAGCCCCGGACAGGGCGTTGGCTACGAGCAGTACTTC. The chain couples TRBV12-3 or TRBV12-4 to TRBJ2-7; 8 nucleotides match TRBD1. Trimming took 6 bases from V and 3 from J; bases not matched to a gene: 10. The CDR3 length is 15 residues.

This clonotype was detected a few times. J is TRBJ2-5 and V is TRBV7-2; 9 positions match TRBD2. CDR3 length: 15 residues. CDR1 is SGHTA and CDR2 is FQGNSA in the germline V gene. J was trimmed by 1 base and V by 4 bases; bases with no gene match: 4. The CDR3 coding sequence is TGTGCCAGCAGCTCCTTAGCGGGGGTCCAAGAGACCCAGTACTTC. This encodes CASSSLAGVQETQYF.

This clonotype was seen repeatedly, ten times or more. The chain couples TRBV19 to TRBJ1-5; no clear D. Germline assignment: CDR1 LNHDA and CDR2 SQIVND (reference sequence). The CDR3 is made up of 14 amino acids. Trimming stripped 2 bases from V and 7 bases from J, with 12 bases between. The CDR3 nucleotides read TGTGCCAGTAGTATAAATTATATCCGGCAGCCCCAGCATTTT. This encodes CASSINYIRQPQHF. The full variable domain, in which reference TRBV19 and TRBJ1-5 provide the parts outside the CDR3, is DGGITQSPKYLFRKEGQNVTLSCEQNLNHDAMYWYRQDPGQGLRLIYYSQIVNDFQKGDIAEGYSVSREKKESFPLTVTSAQKNPTAFYLCASSINYIRQPQHFGDGTRLSIL.

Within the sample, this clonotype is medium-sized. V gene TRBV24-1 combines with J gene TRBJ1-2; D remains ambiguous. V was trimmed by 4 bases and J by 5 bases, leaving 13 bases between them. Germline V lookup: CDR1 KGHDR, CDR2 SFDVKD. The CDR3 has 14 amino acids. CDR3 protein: CATSDLSRPYGYTF. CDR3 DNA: TGTGCCACCAGTGACCTGTCTAGACCGTATGGCTACACCTTC.

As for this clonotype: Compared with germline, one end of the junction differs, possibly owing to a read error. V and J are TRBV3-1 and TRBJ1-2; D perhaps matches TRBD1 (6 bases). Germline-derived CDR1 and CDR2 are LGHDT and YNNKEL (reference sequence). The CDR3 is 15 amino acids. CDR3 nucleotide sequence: TGTGCCAACAGCCTGCGCCGCCCAGGGGCGTGGGGCTACACCTTC. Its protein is CANSLRRPGAWGYTF.

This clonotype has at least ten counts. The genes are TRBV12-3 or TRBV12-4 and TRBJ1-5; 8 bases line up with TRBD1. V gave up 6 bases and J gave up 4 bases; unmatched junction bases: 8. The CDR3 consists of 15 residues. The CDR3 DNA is TGTGCCAGCAGGAACGGACAGGGAAGGAATCAGCCCCAGCATTTT. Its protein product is CASRNGQGRNQPQHF.

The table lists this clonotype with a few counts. CDR3 protein: CASSPREVTLFFNYGYTF. The CDR3 nucleotides read TGTGCCAGCAGCCCCCGAGAGGTCACCTTGTTTTTTAACTATGGCTACACCTTC. The chain has TRBV6-1 and TRBJ1-2; D not resolved. This CDR3 region has 18 residues. V was clipped by 6 bases and J by 1 base, with 24 bases between them. The V gene's germline CDR1 is MNHNS and CDR2 SASEGT.

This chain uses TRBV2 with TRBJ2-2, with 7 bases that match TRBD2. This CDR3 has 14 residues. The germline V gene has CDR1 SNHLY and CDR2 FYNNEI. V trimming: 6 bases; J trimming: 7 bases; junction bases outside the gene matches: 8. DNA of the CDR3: TGTGCCAGCAGCCTAGAAGGGAGGGACGGGGAGCTGTTTTTT. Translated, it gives CASSLEGRDGELFF.

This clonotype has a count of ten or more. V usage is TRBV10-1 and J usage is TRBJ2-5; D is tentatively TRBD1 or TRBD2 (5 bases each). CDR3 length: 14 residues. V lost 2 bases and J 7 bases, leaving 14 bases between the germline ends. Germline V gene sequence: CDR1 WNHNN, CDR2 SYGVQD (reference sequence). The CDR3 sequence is CASSESRGAGTQYF. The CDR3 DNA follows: TGCGCCAGCAGTGAGAGTAGAGGGGCGGGGACCCAGTACTTC.

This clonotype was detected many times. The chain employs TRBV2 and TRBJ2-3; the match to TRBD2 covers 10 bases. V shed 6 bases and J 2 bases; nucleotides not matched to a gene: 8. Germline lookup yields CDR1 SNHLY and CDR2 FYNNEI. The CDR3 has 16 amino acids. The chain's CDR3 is CASSFSGGPSTDTQYF. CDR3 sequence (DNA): TGTGCCAGCAGCTTTAGCGGGGGGCCCTCCACAGATACGCAGTATTTT.

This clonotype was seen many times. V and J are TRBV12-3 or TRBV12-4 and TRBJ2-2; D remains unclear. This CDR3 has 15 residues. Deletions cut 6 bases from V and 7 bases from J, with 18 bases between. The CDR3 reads CASSADLVRVGELFF. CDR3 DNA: TGTGCCAGCAGCGCAGACCTAGTTCGAGTCGGGGAGCTGTTTTTT.

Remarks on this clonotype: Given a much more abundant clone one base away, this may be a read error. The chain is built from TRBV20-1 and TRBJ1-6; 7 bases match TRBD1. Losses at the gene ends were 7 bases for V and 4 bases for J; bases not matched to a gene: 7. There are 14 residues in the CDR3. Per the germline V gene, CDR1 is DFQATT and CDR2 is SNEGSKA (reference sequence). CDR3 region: CSVAQQGYNSPLHF. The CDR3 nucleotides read TGCAGTGTTGCCCAACAGGGGTATAATTCACCCCTCCACTTT.

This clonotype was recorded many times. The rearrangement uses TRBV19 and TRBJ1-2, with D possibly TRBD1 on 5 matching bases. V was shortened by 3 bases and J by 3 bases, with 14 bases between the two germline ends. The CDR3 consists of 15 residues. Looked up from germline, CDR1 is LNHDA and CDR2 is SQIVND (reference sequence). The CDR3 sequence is CASSMSVQGDYGYTF. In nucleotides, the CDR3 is TGTGCCAGTAGTATGTCCGTCCAGGGAGACTATGGCTACACCTTC.

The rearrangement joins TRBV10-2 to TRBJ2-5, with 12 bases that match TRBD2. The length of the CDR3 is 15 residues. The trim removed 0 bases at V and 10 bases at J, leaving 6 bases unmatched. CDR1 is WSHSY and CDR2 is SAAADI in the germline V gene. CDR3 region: CASSESTSGGPLQYF. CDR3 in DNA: TGCGCCAGCAGTGAGTCGACTAGCGGGGGCCCCCTCCAGTACTTC.

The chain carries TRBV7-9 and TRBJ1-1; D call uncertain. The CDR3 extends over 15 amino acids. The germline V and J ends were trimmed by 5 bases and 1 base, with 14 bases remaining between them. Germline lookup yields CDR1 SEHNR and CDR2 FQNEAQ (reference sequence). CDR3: CASSPRRAGNTEAFF. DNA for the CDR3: TGTGCCAGCAGCCCACGGCGGGCGGGGAACACTGAAGCTTTCTTT.

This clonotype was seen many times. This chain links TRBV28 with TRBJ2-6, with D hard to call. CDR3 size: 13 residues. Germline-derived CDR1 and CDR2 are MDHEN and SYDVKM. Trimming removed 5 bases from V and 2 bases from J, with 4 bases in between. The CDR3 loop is CASSKTGANVLTF. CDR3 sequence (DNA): TGTGCCAGCAGTAAGACTGGGGCCAACGTCCTGACTTTC.

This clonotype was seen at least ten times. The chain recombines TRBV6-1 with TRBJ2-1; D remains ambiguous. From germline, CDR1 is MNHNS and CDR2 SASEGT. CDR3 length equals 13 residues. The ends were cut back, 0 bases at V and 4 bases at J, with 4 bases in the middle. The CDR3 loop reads CASSEALYNEQFF. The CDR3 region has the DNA TGTGCCAGCAGTGAAGCCCTATACAATGAGCAGTTCTTC.

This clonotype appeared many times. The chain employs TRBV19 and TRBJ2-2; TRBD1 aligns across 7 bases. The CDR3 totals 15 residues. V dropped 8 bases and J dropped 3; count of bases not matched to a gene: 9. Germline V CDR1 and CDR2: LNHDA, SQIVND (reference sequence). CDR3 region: CASGNRGHYTGELFF. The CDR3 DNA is TGTGCCAGTGGAAACAGGGGACACTACACCGGGGAGCTGTTTTTT.

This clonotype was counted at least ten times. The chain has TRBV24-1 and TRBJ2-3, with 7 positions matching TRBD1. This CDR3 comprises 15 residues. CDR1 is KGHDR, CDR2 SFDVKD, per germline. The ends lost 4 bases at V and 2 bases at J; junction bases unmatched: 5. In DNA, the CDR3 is TGTGCCACCAGTGACAGACAGGGACCCACAGATACGCAGTATTTT. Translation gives CATSDRQGPTDTQYF.

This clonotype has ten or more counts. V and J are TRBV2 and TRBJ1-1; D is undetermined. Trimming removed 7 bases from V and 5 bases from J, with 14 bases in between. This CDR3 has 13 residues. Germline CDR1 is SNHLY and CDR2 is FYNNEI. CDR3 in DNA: TGTGCCAGCAACACTTTTGAGGTGACTGAAGCTTTCTTT. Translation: CASNTFEVTEAFF.

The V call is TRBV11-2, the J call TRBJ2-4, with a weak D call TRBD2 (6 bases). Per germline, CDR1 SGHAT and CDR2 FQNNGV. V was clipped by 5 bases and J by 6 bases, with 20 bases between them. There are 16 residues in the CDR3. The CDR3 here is CASSPARRGWRNIQYF. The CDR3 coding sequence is TGTGCCAGCAGCCCCGCCCGGCGGGGTTGGAGAAACATTCAGTACTTC.

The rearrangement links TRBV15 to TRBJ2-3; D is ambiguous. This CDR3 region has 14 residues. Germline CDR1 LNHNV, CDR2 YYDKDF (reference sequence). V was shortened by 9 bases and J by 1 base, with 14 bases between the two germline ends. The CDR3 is CATSHRSGTDTQYF. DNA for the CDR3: TGTGCCACATCCCACCGGAGCGGCACAGATACGCAGTATTTT.